This T cell receptor (beta chain) originates from a study of tumor-infiltrating lymphocytes in primary liver carcinoma. Whole-study context: The study enrolled male and female patients aged 30 to 69 years. Findings and caveats of the study: Tumor-adjacent and tumor-blood pairs overlapped less than tumor region pairs did. Samples were bulk unsorted, so CD4+ and CD8+ repertoires were not compared. Tumors had a significantly higher top-250-clone fraction than blood (p = 0.039).

In this sample, this clonotype turned up many times. Its target is not known. With a constant-region primer, TCR beta cDNA was made from approximately 510 ng of total RNA. Sequencing libraries for TCR beta derived from three nested multiplex PCR rounds that used slightly modified ARM-PCR. The study ran its first two PCR rounds for 9 to 10 cycles each, using TRBV1-TRBV30 forward primers and a C-beta reverse primer. MiXCR, run by TCRdb on the multiplex PCR reads, gives a single entry per CDR3 protein. The sample consists of about 330,000 distinct CDR3 sequences, around three fifths of them appearing once. Germline DNA was also extracted, and blood RNA was taken from unsorted whole blood. CDR3 length equals 15 residues. V shed 0 bases and J shed 5 bases, with 13 bases lying between them. Germline lookup yields CDR1 WSHSY and CDR2 SAAADI.

Sample: peripheral blood. This receptor was identified in a man between 35 and 55 years old with primary liver carcinoma and hepatitis B virus infection. V gene TRBV10-2 combines with J gene TRBJ2-5; D might be TRBD1 (6 bases). CDR3 in DNA: TGCGCCAGCAGTGAGTCCTCAACAGGGACGGAGACCCAGTACTTC. As protein: CASSESSTGTETQYF.